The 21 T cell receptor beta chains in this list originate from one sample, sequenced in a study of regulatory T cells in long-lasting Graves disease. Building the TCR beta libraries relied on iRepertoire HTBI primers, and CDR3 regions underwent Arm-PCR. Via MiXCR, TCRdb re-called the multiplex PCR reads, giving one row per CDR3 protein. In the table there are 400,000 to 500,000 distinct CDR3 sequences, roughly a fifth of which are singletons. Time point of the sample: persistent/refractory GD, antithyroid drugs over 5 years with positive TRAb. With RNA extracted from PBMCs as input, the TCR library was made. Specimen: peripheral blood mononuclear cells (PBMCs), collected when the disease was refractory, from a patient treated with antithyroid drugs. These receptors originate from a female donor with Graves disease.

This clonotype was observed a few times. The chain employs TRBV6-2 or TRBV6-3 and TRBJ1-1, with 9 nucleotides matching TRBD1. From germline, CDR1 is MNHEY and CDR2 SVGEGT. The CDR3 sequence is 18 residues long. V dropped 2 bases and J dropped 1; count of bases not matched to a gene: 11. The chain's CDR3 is CASSYLRPQGAPNTEAFF. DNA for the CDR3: TGTGCCAGCAGTTACCTAAGGCCACAGGGGGCACCGAACACTGAAGCTTTCTTT.

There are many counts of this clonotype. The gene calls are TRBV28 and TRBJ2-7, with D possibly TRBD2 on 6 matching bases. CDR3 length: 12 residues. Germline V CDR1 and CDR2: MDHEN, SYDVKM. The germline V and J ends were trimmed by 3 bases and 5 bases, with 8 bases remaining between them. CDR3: CASSFGGNEQYF. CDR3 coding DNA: TGTGCCAGCAGTTTTGGGGGGAACGAGCAGTACTTC.

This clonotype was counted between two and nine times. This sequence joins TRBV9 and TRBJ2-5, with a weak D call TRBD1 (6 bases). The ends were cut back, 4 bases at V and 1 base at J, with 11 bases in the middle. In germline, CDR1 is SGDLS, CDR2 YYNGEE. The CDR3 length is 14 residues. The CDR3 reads CASSLWDTQETQYF. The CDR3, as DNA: TGTGCCAGCAGCCTCTGGGACACCCAAGAGACCCAGTACTTC.

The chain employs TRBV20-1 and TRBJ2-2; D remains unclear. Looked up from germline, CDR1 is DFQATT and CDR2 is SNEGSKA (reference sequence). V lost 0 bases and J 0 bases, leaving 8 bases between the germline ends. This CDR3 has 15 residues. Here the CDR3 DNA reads TGCAGTGCTAGAGATCCCCGGACGAACACCGGGGAGCTGTTTTTT. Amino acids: CSARDPRTNTGELFF.

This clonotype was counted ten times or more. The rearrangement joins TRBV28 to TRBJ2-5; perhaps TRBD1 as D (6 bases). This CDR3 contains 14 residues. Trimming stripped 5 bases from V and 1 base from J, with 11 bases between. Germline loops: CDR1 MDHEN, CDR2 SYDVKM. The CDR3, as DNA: TGTGCCAGCAGTAAGGGGACAACCCAAGAGACCCAGTACTTC. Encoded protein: CASSKGTTQETQYF.

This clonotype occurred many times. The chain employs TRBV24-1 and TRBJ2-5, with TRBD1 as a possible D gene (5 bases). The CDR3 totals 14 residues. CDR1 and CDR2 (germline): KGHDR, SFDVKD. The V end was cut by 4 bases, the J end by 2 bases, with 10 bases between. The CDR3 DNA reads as TGTGCCACCAGTGACCAGACAGCGCAAGAGACCCAGTACTTC. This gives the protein CATSDQTAQETQYF.

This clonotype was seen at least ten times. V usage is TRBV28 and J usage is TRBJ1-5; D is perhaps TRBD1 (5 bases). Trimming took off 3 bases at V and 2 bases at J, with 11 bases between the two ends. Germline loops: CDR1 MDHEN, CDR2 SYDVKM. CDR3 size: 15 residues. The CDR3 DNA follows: TGTGCCAGCAGTTTCCGGGGAGGGGGCAATCAGCCCCAGCATTTT. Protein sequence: CASSFRGGGNQPQHF.

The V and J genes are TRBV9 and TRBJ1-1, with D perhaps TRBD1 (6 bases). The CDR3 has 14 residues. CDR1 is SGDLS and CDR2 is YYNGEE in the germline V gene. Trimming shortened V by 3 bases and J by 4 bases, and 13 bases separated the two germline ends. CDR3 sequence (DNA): TGTGCCAGCAGCGCTACAGGGATAGGCACTGAAGCTTTCTTT. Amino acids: CASSATGIGTEAFF.

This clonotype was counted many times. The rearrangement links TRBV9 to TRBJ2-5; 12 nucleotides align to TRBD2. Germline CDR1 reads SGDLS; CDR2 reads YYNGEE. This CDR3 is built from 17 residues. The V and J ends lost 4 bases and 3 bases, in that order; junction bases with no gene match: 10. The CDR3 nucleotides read TGTGCCAGCAGCTCACGAGGACTAGCGGGAACGAAAGAGACCCAGTACTTC. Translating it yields CASSSRGLAGTKETQYF.

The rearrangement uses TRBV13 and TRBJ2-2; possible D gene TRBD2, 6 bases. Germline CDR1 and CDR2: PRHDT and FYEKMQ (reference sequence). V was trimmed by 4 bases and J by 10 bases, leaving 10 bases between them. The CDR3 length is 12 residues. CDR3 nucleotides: TGTGCCAGCAGCTGGGGGACTCCGGAGCTGTTTTTT. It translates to CASSWGTPELFF. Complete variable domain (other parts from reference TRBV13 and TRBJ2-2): AAGVIQSPRHLIKEKRETATLKCYPIPRHDTVYWYQQGPGQDPQFLISFYEKMQSDKGSIPDRFSAQQFSDYHSELNMSSLELGDSALYFCASSWGTPELFFGEGSRLTVL.

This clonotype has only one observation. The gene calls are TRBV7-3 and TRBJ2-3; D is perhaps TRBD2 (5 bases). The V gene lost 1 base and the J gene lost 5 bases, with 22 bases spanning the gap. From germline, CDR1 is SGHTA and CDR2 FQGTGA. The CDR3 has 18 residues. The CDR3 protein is CASSLRPPSRLTLDTQYF. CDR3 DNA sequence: TGTGCCAGCAGCTTAAGGCCGCCTAGCCGCCTAACCTTAGATACGCAGTATTTT.

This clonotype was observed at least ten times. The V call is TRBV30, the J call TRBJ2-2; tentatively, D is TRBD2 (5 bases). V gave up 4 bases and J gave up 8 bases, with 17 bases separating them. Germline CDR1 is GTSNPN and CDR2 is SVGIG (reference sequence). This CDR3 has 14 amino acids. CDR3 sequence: CAWTSTRPAGELFF. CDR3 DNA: TGTGCCTGGACGTCTACTAGACCAGCGGGGGAGCTGTTTTTT.

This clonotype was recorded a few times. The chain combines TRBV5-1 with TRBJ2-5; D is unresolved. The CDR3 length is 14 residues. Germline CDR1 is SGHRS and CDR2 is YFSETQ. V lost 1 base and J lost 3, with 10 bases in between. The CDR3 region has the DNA TGCGCCAGCAGCTTGAATGGTCCCAAAGAGACCCAGTACTTC. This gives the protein CASSLNGPKETQYF.

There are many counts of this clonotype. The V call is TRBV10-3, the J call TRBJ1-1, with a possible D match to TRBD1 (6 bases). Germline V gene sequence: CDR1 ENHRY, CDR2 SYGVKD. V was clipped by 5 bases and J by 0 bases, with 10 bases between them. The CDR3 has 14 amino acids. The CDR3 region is CAISKQGMNTEAFF. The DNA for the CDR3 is TGTGCCATCAGTAAACAGGGAATGAACACTGAAGCTTTCTTT.

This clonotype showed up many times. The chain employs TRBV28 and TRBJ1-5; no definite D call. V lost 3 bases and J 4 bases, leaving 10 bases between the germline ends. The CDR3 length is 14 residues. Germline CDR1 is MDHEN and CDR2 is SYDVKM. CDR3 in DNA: TGTGCCAGCAGTTTGATCGGGTTAAATCAGCCCCAGCATTTT. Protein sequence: CASSLIGLNQPQHF. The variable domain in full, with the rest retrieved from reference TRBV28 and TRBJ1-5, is DVKVTQSSRYLVKRTGEKVFLECVQDMDHENMFWYRQDPGLGLRLIYFSYDVKMKEKGDIPEGYSVSREKKERFSLILESASTNQTSMYLCASSLIGLNQPQHFGDGTRLSIL.

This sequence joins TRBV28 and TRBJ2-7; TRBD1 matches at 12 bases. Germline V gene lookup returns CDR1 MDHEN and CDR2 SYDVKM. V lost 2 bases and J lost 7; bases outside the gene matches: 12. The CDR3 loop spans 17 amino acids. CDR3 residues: CASSLGGQGANTGEQYF. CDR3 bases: TGTGCCAGCAGTTTAGGGGGACAGGGGGCGAACACCGGGGAGCAGTACTTC.

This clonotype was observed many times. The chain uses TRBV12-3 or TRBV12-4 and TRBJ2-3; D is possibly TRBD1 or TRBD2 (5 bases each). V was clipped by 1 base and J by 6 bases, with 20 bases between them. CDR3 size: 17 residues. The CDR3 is CASSLGTLGARGDTQYF. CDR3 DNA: TGTGCCAGCAGTTTAGGGACGCTTGGGGCCCGCGGGGATACGCAGTATTTT.

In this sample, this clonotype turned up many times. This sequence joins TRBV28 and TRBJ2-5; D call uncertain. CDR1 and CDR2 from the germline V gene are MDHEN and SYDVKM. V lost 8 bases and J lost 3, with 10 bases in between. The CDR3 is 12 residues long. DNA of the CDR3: TGTGCCAGCCAATCGGAAGAAGAGACCCAGTACTTC. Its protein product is CASQSEEETQYF.

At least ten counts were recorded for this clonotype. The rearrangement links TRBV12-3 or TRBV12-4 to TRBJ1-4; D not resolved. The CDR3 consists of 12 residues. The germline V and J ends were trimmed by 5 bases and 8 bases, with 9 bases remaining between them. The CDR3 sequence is CASSNLREKLFF. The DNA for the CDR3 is TGTGCCAGCAGTAATTTGAGGGAAAAACTGTTTTTT.

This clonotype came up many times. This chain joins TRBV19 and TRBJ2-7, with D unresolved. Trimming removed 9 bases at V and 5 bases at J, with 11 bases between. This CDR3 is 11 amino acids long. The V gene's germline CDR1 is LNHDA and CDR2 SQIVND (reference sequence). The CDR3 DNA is TGTGCCAGACCGAGGTTAAACGAGCAGTACTTC. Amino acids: CARPRLNEQYF.

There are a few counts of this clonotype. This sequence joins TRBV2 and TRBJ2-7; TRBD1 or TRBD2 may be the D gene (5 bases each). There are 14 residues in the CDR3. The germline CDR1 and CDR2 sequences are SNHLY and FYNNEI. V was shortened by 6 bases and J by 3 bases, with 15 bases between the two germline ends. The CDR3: CASSHSGPNYEQYF. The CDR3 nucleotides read TGTGCCAGCAGCCACTCGGGACCTAACTACGAGCAGTACTTC.